Below are 18 T cell receptor beta chains sequenced from a single sample in a study of identical twins. TCRdb reprocessed the 5' RACE reads via MiXCR and lists one record per CDR3 protein. The table lists about 700,000 distinct CDR3 sequences, 5.5% to 6.5% of them singletons. Sequenced sample: naive T cells sorted from blood. All receptors derive from a man between 18 and 29 years old in good health.

This clonotype was found a few times. V gene TRBV11-2 combines with J gene TRBJ2-3; weak D call: TRBD1 (5 bases). Looked up from germline, CDR1 is SGHAT and CDR2 is FQNNGV. V was trimmed by 5 bases and J by 5 bases, leaving 23 bases between them. The CDR3 sequence is 17 residues long. The CDR3: CASSPRLGLVTGDTQYF. The CDR3 DNA reads as TGTGCCAGCAGCCCGCGCTTGGGGCTAGTAACAGGAGATACGCAGTATTTT.

This clonotype was seen a few times. The gene calls are TRBV4-3 and TRBJ1-1; a possible D gene is TRBD1 (5 bases). This CDR3 is 12 amino acids long. V was trimmed by 7 bases and J by 3 bases, leaving 9 bases between them. Germline V CDR1 and CDR2: LGHNA, YSLEER. CDR3 DNA: TGCGCCAGCAAAGACAGCTACACTGAAGCTTTCTTT. Its translation is CASKDSYTEAFF.

The J gene is TRBJ2-7, the V gene TRBV7-9, with D unclear. The CDR3 has 12 amino acids. Germline loops: CDR1 SEHNR, CDR2 FQNEAQ (reference sequence). Deletions cut 1 base from V and 5 bases from J, with 6 bases between. The CDR3 DNA reads TGTGCCAGCAGCTTAGGGTCGGACGAGCAGTACGTC. Translated: CASSLGSDEQYV.

This clonotype was observed at least ten times. The V and J genes are TRBV11-2 and TRBJ1-5, with D perhaps matching TRBD1 (6 bases). CDR1 and CDR2 from the germline V gene are SGHAT and FQNNGV. This CDR3 region has 17 residues. V dropped 0 bases and J dropped 0 bases, with 12 bases sitting between them. The CDR3 nucleotides read TGTGCCAGCAGCTTAGATTTTGGGACAAGTAGCAATCAGCCCCAGCATTTT. Protein product: CASSLDFGTSSNQPQHF.

This clonotype was observed at least ten times. This chain joins TRBV12-3 or TRBV12-4 and TRBJ2-6; no definite D call. Trimming took off 6 bases at V and 0 bases at J, with 9 bases between the two ends. CDR3 size: 15 residues. CDR3 nucleotide sequence: TGTGCCAGCAGATCTTGGAGCTCTGGGGCCAACGTCCTGACTTTC. The encoded protein is CASRSWSSGANVLTF.

The rearrangement links TRBV30 to TRBJ1-1; D remains ambiguous. The CDR3 spans 10 residues. V lost 1 base and J 5 bases, leaving 2 bases between the germline ends. The V gene's germline CDR1 is GTSNPN and CDR2 SVGIG (reference sequence). CDR3 in amino acids: CAWSETEAFF. The CDR3 nucleotides read TGTGCCTGGAGTGAAACTGAAGCTTTCTTT.

The rearrangement links TRBV7-9 to TRBJ1-2, with TRBD1 as a possible D gene (5 bases). The CDR3 has 13 amino acids. Germline CDR1 reads SEHNR; CDR2 reads FQNEAQ (reference sequence). V was pared by 5 bases and J by 8 bases, with 15 bases between. CDR3 in amino acids: CASSPGPLWGYTF. The CDR3 nucleotides are TGTGCCAGCAGCCCGGGACCGCTGTGGGGCTACACCTTC.

This rearrangement joins TRBV24-1 to TRBJ2-5, with D perhaps assigned TRBD1 or TRBD2 (5 bases each). There are 13 residues in the CDR3. The germline gives CDR1 KGHDR, CDR2 SFDVKD. V lost 9 bases to trimming and J lost 1 base, with 11 bases between them. CDR3: CATQGAGQETQYF. Written as DNA, the CDR3 is TGTGCCACCCAAGGGGCGGGCCAAGAGACCCAGTACTTC.

This clonotype was counted many times. The DNA of the CDR3 is TGCGCCAGCAGCTTGGCACAAGCAGACACCGGGGAGCTGTTTTTT. Encoded protein: CASSLAQADTGELFF. The chain has TRBV5-1 and TRBJ2-2; D not certain. The germline V gene encodes CDR1 SGHRS and CDR2 YFSETQ. This CDR3 is 15 amino acids long. V lost 0 bases to trimming and J lost 3 bases, with 9 bases between them.

Only a few counts were recorded for this clonotype. V usage is TRBV29-1 and J usage is TRBJ1-1; TRBD1 matches 7 bases. This CDR3 is 12 amino acids long. Trimming removed 4 bases from V and 4 bases from J; junction bases left unmatched: 3. Looked up from germline, CDR1 is SQVTM and CDR2 is ANQGSEA. The chain's CDR3 is CSVVGTVTEAFF. DNA for the CDR3: TGCAGCGTTGTGGGGACAGTCACTGAAGCTTTCTTT. Using reference TRBV29-1 and TRBJ1-1 for the parts outside the CDR3, the full variable domain is SAVISQKPSRDICQRGTSLTIQCQVDSQVTMMFWYRQQPGQSLTLIATANQGSEATYESGFVIDKFPISRPNLTFSTLTVSNMSPEDSSIYLCSVVGTVTEAFFGQGTRLTVV.

This clonotype occurred many times. The gene calls are TRBV5-1 and TRBJ2-7; 11 bases agree with TRBD2. CDR1 and CDR2 from the germline V gene are SGHRS and YFSETQ. This CDR3 is 17 amino acids long. V gave up 3 bases and J gave up 5 bases; unmatched junction bases: 13. The CDR3 reads CASSSGLAGSSVDEQYF. CDR3 bases: TGCGCCAGCAGCTCCGGACTAGCGGGCTCTTCAGTAGACGAGCAGTACTTC.

Notes on this clonotype: Possible read error: a much larger clone is one base away. The gene calls are TRBV29-1 and TRBJ2-1; D remains unclear. CDR3 length: 13 residues. Trimming took 5 bases from V and 4 from J, leaving 12 bases between them. Germline CDR1 is SQVTM and CDR2 is ANQGSEA. The CDR3 here is CSVSNSMYNEQFF. The CDR3, as DNA: TGCAGCGTTTCAAATTCGATGTACAATGAGCAGTTCTTC.

This clonotype was observed a few times. The gene calls are TRBV5-1 and TRBJ1-5, with D unclear. CDR1 and CDR2 from the germline V gene are SGHRS and YFSETQ. V shed 0 bases and J shed 3 bases, with 10 bases lying between them. The CDR3 runs 15 residues. CDR3 sequence reads: CASSLASGLNQPQHF. Written as DNA, the CDR3 is TGCGCCAGCAGCTTGGCCTCCGGTCTCAATCAGCCCCAGCATTTT.

This clonotype occurred a few times. This chain joins TRBV12-5 and TRBJ1-5; tentative D call: TRBD1 (5 bases). Looked up from germline, CDR1 is LGHNT and CDR2 is FRNRAP. Trimming took 0 bases from V and 10 from J, leaving 19 bases between them. The CDR3 contains 16 residues. CDR3 sequence reads: CASGLVRVGLVLPQHF. The CDR3 DNA reads as TGTGCTAGTGGTTTGGTACGAGTGGGGCTCGTTCTCCCCCAGCATTTT.

This clonotype was observed at least ten times. The chain links TRBV5-6 to TRBJ1-4; D is undetermined. The CDR3 covers 15 residues. Germline CDR1 SGHDT, CDR2 YYEEEE. With 3 bases removed from V and 7 bases from J, the gap between germline ends came to 16 bases. The CDR3 region has the DNA TGTGCCAGCAGCTACACAGAGGGCCTTGGTGAAAAACTGTTTTTT. The encoded protein is CASSYTEGLGEKLFF.

This clonotype was seen a handful of times. A clone one base away is much larger, so this may be a read error. V is TRBV7-9 and J is TRBJ2-7; 9 bases are shared with TRBD1. The germline V gene has CDR1 SEHNR and CDR2 FQNEAQ (reference sequence). V dropped 5 bases and J dropped 2; count of bases not matched to a gene: 1. The CDR3 contains 13 residues. Written as DNA, the CDR3 is TGTGCCAGCAGCCGACAGGGGGCCTACGAGCAGTACGTC. It translates to CASSRQGAYEQYV.

This clonotype was recorded many times. This chain connects TRBV11-2 to TRBJ2-1, with 12 positions matching TRBD2. Germline V gene lookup returns CDR1 SGHAT and CDR2 FQNNGV. CDR3 length equals 16 residues. After removal of 5 bases from V and 10 bases from J, the junction contained 12 bases not matched to a gene. Here the CDR3 DNA reads TGTGCCAGCAGCCTATCCCCGGCTAGCGGGAGGGCGGAGCAGTTCTTC. Amino acids: CASSLSPASGRAEQFF.

The rearrangement uses TRBV29-1 and TRBJ1-1; 9 bases are a match to TRBD1. Trimming removed 0 bases from V and 3 bases from J; junction bases left unmatched: 23. Germline V lookup: CDR1 SQVTM, CDR2 ANQGSEA. There are 21 residues in the CDR3. Here the CDR3 DNA reads TGCAGCGTTGAAGATCGGTCCCCAAGTCGGTTTACAGGGGGCAGCGACACTGAAGCTTTCTTT. Amino acids: CSVEDRSPSRFTGGSDTEAFF.